Below are 12 T cell receptor beta chains sequenced from a single sample in a study of blood T cell repertoires in COVID-19. Here immunoSEQ multiplex PCR was the method, and the copy in TCRdb shows in-frame clones only, minus some. The sample has tens of thousands of clones, around 83% seen once; the top ten hold 5.5% to 6%. The sequenced sample was peripheral blood. The receptors here all came from a human donor in a cohort sampled during active or convalescent COVID-19.

The chain recombines TRBV18 with TRBJ2-3, with TRBD2 matching 12 bases. The germline V gene has CDR1 KGHSH and CDR2 LQKENI. The CDR3 contains 16 residues. With 2 bases clipped from V and 3 bases from J, the junction kept 3 bases outside the gene matches. CDR3 sequence (DNA): TGTGCCAGCTCACCAACGACTAGCGGGGGTACAGATACGCAGTATTTT. Translating it yields CASSPTTSGGTDTQYF.

This clone turned up a few times. The chain joins TRBV5-1 to TRBJ1-2; D is perhaps TRBD1 (5 bases). V lost 0 bases and J 6 bases, leaving 12 bases between the germline ends. The CDR3 runs 14 residues. Germline CDR1 is SGHRS and CDR2 is YFSETQ. The CDR3 bases are TGCGCCAGCAGCTTGGGACAGCAGCGGGATGGCTACACCTTC. The encoded protein is CASSLGQQRDGYTF.

The chain carries TRBV29-1 and TRBJ2-1; 13 nucleotides line up with TRBD2. Germline loops: CDR1 SQVTM, CDR2 ANQGSEA. The CDR3 runs to 13 residues. J gave up 10 bases and V 5 bases, and 5 bases lay outside the gene matches. In nucleotides, the CDR3 is TGCAGCGTTAGGACTAGCGGGGGACGAGAGCAGTTCTTC. It codes for CSVRTSGGREQFF.

The DNA of the CDR3 is TGTGCCAGCAGCTTAGGGGGGCGAATTCTGGATGAGCAGTTCTTC. This translates into CASSLGGRILDEQFF. The V and J genes are TRBV11-3 and TRBJ2-1; TRBD1 might be the D (6 bases). Germline V gene sequence: CDR1 SGHNT, CDR2 YENEEA. There are 15 residues in the CDR3. Trimming removed 1 base at V and 8 bases at J, with 15 bases between.

This clone came up a few times. The chain links TRBV7-2 to TRBJ2-2, with D possibly TRBD2 on 6 matching bases. CDR3 length: 15 residues. Germline assignment: CDR1 SGHTA and CDR2 FQGNSA. V lost 1 base, J lost 0 bases, and 6 bases lay in between. The CDR3 region has the DNA TGTGCCAGCAGCTTAGGGGGGGCGAACACCGGGGAGCTGTTTTTT. Protein product: CASSLGGANTGELFF.

This chain connects TRBV6-5 to TRBJ2-2, with 9 bases fitting TRBD1. V gave up 6 bases and J gave up 4 bases; unmatched junction bases: 3. The CDR3 is 14 residues long. From germline, CDR1 is MNHEY and CDR2 SVGAGI. CDR3 sequence: CASSGTGSTGELFF. CDR3 nucleotides: TGTGCCAGCAGCGGGACAGGGTCCACCGGGGAGCTGTTTTTT.

CDR3 loop: CASSQDRREGYGYTF. The CDR3 DNA sequence: TGTGCCAGCAGCCAAGATAGGAGGGAAGGATATGGCTACACCTTC. The chain uses TRBV3-1 (or the pseudogene TRBV3-2) and TRBJ1-2, with D unclear. The CDR3 is 15 amino acids. V was cut by 0 bases and J by 5 bases, with 13 bases left in between. Germline CDR1 LGHDT, CDR2 YNNKEL (reference sequence).

CDR3 nucleotides: TGTGCCAGCAGCTCAGGGTATGAAGCTTTCTTT. Its translation is CASSSGYEAFF. The chain couples TRBV7-6 to TRBJ1-1, with D possibly being TRBD1 (5 bases). This CDR3 has 11 amino acids. Germline V CDR1 and CDR2: SGHVS, FNYEAQ. The V gene lost 4 bases and the J gene lost 7 bases, with 7 bases spanning the gap.

V usage is TRBV6-2 or TRBV6-3 and J usage is TRBJ2-7; 7 bases map to TRBD2. CDR1 and CDR2 from the germline V gene are MNHEY and SVGEGT. V lost 5 bases, J lost 0 bases, and 10 bases stayed unmatched. CDR3 length equals 16 residues. CDR3: CASSPSWGLPSYEQYF. For the CDR3, the DNA is TGTGCCAGCAGTCCAAGCTGGGGACTACCCTCCTACGAGCAGTACTTC.

The chain recombines TRBV5-1 with TRBJ1-4; a possible D gene is TRBD1 (5 bases). Germline CDR1 SGHRS, CDR2 YFSETQ. V was clipped by 4 bases and J by 7 bases, with 8 bases between them. The CDR3 length is 12 residues. For the CDR3, the DNA is TGCGCCAGCAGCAGCGGGGCTGAAAAACTGTTTTTT. Translated, it gives CASSSGAEKLFF.

V is TRBV6-2 or TRBV6-3 and J is TRBJ2-2; the match to TRBD2 covers 7 bases. The CDR3 sequence is 14 residues long. Germline V gives CDR1 MNHEY, CDR2 SVGEGT. After removal of 6 bases from V and 2 bases from J, the junction contained 3 bases not matched to a gene. Here the CDR3 reads CASSTGLNTGELFF. The CDR3 nucleotides read TGTGCCAGCAGCACGGGACTAAACACCGGGGAGCTGTTTTTT.

The V gene is TRBV18, the J gene TRBJ1-2, with D possibly being TRBD1 (6 bases). CDR1 KGHSH and CDR2 LQKENI come from the germline V gene. There are 14 residues in the CDR3. V shed 3 bases and J shed 4 bases, with 12 bases lying between them. CDR3 in amino acids: CASSPADSLYGYTF. CDR3 coding DNA: TGTGCCAGCTCACCTGCGGACAGCCTCTATGGCTACACCTTC.